This TCR beta chain was sequenced during a study of beta chain features in type 1 diabetes. This clone appeared a few times. In germline, CDR1 is MGHRA, CDR2 YSYEKL. The CDR3 has 13 residues. Trimming cost V 0 bases and J 8 bases, with 9 bases left between them. Expressed TCRB transcripts were sequenced because the entire RNA isolate underwent reverse transcription. The assay was immunoSEQ multiplex PCR, and TCRdb's table has in-frame clones only and misses some. Here the sample spans 150,000 to 160,000 clones, around 10% being singletons. The rearrangement joins TRBV4-1 to TRBJ2-3; D not resolved. This sequence originates from a man between 18 and 35 years old in good health. Sample: central memory CD4+ T cells from blood. CDR3 DNA: TGCGCCAGCAGCCAAGATGATTCTGTTACGCAGTATTTT. It translates to CASSQDDSVTQYF.